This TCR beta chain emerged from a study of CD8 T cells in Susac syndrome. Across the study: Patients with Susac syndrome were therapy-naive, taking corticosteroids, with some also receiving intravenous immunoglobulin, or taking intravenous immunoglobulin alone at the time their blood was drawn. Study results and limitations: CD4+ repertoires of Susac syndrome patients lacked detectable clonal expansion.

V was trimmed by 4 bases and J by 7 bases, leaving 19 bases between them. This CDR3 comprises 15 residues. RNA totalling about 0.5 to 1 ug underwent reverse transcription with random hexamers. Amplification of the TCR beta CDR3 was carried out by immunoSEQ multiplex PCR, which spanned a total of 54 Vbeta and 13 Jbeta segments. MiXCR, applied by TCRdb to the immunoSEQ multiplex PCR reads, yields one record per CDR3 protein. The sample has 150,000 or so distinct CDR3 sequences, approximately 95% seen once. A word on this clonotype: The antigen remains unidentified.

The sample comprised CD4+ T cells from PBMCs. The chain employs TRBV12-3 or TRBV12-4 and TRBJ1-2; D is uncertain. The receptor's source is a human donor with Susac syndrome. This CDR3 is CASSSPLVGSGGYTF. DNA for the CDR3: TGTGCCAGCAGTTCCCCATTGGTTGGTTCCGGTGGCTACACCTTC.